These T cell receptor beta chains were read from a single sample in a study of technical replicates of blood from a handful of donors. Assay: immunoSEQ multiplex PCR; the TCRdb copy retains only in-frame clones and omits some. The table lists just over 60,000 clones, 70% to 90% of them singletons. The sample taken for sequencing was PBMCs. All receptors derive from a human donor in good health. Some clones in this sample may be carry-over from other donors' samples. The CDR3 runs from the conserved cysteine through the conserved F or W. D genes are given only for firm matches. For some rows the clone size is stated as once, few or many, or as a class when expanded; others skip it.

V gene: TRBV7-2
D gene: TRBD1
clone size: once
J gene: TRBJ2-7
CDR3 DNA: TGTGCCAGCAGCTTAGGACAGGGTTCGGGCGAGCAGTACTTC
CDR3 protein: CASSLGQGSGEQYF

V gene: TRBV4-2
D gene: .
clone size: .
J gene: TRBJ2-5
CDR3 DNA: TGTGCCAGCAGCCAAGAGGGAGGCCGGGAGACCCAGTACTTC
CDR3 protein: CASSQEGGRETQYF

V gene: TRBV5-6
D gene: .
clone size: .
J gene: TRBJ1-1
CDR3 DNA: TGTGCCAGCAGCTTTACGGTGGGCAGGCCCCCTGAAGCTTTCTTT
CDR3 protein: CASSFTVGRPPEAFF

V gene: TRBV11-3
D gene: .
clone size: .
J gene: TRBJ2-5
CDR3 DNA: TGTGCCAGCAGCCATAGACTCGAGGAGACCCAGTACTTC
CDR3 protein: CASSHRLEETQYF

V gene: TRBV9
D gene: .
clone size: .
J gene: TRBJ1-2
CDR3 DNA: TGTGCCAGCAGCGTAGTGGCCGAGGCCAACTATGGCTACACCTTC
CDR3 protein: CASSVVAEANYGYTF

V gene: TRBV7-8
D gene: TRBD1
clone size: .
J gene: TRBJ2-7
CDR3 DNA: TGTGCCAGCAGCCCCCAGGGACAGGCCTACGAGCAGTACTTC
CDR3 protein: CASSPQGQAYEQYF

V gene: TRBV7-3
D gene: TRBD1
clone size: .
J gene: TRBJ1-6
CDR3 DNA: TGTGCCAGCAGCTTAACCTCGGCAGGGGGATCACCCCTCCACTTT
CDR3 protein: CASSLTSAGGSPLHF

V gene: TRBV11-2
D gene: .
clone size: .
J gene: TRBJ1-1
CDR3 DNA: TGTGCCAGCAGTTATGTTCCGGTGAACACTGAAGCTTTCTTT
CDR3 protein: CASSYVPVNTEAFF

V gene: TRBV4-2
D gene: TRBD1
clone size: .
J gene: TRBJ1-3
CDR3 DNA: TGTGCCAGCAGCTATGGGACAGTCTCTGGAAACACCATATATTTT
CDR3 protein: CASSYGTVSGNTIYF

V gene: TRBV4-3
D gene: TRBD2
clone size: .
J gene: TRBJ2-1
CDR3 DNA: TGCGCCAGCAGCCAATGGCCGGGGGGGGGCTTGAGTGAGCAGTTCTTC
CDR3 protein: CASSQWPGGGLSEQFF

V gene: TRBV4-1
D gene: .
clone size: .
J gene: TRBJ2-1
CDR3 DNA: TGCGCCAGCAGCAGGGGGAACAATGAGCAGTTCTTC
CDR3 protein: CASSRGNNEQFF

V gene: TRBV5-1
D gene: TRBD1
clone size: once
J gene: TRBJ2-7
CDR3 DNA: TGCGCCAGCAGCTTGTTAACAGGGGGCTACGAGCAGTACTTC
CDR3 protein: CASSLLTGGYEQYF

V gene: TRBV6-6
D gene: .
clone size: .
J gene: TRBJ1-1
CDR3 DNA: TGTGCCAGCAGCGGGACAATGAACACTGAAGCTTTCTTT
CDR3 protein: CASSGTMNTEAFF

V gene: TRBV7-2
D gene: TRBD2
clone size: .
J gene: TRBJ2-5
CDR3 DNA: TGTGCCAGCAGCGCCGGACTAGCTTTTCAGACCCAGTACTTC
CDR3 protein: CASSAGLAFQTQYF

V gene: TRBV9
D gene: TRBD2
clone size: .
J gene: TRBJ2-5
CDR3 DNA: TGTGCCAGCAGCGTAGCGGGGGGGCCAGGGGAGACCCAGTACTTC
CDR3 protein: CASSVAGGPGETQYF

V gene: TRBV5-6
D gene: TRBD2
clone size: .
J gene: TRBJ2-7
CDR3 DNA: TGTGCCAGCAGCGAACTAGCGGGGACCCGCTACGAGCAGTACTTC
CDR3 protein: CASSELAGTRYEQYF

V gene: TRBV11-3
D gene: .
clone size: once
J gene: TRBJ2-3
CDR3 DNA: TGTGCCAGCAGCTTCGGGGGAGGCACAGATACGCAGTATTTT
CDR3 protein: CASSFGGGTDTQYF

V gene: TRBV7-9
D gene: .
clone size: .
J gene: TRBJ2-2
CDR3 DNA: TGTGCCAGCAGCTTGAGTCTGAACACCGGGGAGCTGTTTTTT
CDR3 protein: CASSLSLNTGELFF

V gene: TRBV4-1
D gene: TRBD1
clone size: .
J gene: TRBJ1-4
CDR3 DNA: TGCGCCAGCAGCCAAGATGTGCTCGCAGGGGGGAACGAAAAACTGTTTTTT
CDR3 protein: CASSQDVLAGGNEKLFF

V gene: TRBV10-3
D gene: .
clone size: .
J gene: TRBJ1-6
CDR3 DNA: TGTGCCACCCGGGAGGAGGCGCGGGGGGTCGGACCCCTCCACTTT
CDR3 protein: CATREEARGVGPLHF

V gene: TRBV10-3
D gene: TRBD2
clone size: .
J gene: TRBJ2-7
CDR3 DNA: TGTGCCATCAGAGAGGGGCCTAGCGGGACCTACGAGCAGTACTTC
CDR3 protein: CAIREGPSGTYEQYF

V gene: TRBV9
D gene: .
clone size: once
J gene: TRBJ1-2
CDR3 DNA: TGTGCCAGCAGCCCGGTGGGGCAGTCCTCGAATGGCTACACCTTC
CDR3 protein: CASSPVGQSSNGYTF

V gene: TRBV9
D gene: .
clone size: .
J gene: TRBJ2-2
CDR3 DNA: TGTGCCAGCAGCGTAGGAGGAGGGGACACCGGGGAGCTGTTTTTT
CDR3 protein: CASSVGGGDTGELFF

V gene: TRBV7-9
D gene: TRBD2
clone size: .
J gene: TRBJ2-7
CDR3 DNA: TGTGCCAGCAGCTCCCCTGGTAGCGGGAGAGGGTACGAGCAGTACTTC
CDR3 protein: CASSSPGSGRGYEQYF

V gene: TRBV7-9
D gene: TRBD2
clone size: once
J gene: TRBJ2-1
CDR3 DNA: TGTGCCAGCAGCCCTTCCTATCTTCCGGGAGGGCTTGAGCAGTTCTTC
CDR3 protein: CASSPSYLPGGLEQFF

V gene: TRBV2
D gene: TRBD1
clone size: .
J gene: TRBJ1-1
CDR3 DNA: TGTGCCAGCAGCGGACAGGGGGCAAAAGTCACTGAAGCTTTCTTT
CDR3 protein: CASSGQGAKVTEAFF

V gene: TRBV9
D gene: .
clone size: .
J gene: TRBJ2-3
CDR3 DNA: TGTGCCAGCAGCGTAGTAGCTGATACGCAGTATTTT
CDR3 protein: CASSVVADTQYF

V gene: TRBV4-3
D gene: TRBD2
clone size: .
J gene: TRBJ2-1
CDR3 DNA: TGCGCCAGCAGCCGCAAAGACTTACTAGCGGGAAACAATGAGCAGTTCTTC
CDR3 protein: CASSRKDLLAGNNEQFF

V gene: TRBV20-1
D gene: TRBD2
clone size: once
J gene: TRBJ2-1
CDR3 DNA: TGCAGTGCCCTGCGGGGGGGGGAGCAGTTCTTC
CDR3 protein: CSALRGGEQFF

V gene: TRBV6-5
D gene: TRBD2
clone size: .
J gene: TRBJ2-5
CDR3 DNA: TGTGCCAGCAGTTACGGCGGGGGACGTACGTCGGCCCAGTACTTC
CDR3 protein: CASSYGGGRTSAQYF

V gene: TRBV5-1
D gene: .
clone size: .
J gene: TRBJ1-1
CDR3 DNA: TGCGCCAGCAGCTTGGATATCACTGAAGCTTTCTTT
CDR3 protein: CASSLDITEAFF

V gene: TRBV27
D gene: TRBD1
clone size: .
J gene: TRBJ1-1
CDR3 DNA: TGTGCCAGCAGGACAGGGGGTACTGAAGCTTTCTTT
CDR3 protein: CASRTGGTEAFF

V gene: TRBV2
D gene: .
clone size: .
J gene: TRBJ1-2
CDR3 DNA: TGTGCCAGCAGTTCACAGGGAGCTAACTATGGCTACACCTTC
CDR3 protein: CASSSQGANYGYTF